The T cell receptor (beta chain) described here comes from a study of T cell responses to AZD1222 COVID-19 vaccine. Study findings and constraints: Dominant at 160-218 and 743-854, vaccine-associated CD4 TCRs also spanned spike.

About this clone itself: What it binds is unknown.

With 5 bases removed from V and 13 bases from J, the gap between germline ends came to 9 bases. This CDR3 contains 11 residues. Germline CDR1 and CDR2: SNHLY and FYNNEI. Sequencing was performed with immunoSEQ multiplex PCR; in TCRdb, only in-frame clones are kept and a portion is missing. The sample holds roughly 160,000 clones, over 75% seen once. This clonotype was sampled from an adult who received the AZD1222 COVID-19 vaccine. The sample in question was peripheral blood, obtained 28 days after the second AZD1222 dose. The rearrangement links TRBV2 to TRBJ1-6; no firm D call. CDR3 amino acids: CASSILVPLHF. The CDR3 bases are TGTGCCAGCAGTATCCTAGTCCCCCTCCACTTT.